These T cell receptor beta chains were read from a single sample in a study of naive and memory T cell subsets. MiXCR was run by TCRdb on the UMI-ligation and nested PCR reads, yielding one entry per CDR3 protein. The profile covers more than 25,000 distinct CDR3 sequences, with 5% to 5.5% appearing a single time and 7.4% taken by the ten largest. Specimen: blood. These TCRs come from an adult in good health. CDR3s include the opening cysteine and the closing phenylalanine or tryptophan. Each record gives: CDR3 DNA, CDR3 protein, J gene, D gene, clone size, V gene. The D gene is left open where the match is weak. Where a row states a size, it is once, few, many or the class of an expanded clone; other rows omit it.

cdr3_nt: TGTGCCAGCAGTGGGGGCACAGATACGCAGTATTTT
cdr3_aa: CASSGGTDTQYF
j_call: TRBJ2-3
d_call: .
clone_size: medium-sized
v_call: TRBV2

cdr3_nt: TGCAGCGTGGGGCGGGAGTCGACGCAGGAGACCCAGTACTTC
cdr3_aa: CSVGRESTQETQYF
j_call: TRBJ2-5
d_call: TRBD2
clone_size: many
v_call: TRBV29-1

cdr3_nt: TGCAGTGCTAGAGACCGCACCCAACGTCCCTACGAGCAGTACTTC
cdr3_aa: CSARDRTQRPYEQYF
j_call: TRBJ2-7
d_call: .
clone_size: many
v_call: TRBV20-1

cdr3_nt: TGTGCCAGCAGCTTAGGTGGAATCAGGGAAGATACGCAGTATTTT
cdr3_aa: CASSLGGIREDTQYF
j_call: TRBJ2-3
d_call: .
clone_size: many
v_call: TRBV7-2

cdr3_nt: TGCAGCGTGAAGAACACTGAAGCTTTCTTT
cdr3_aa: CSVKNTEAFF
j_call: TRBJ1-1
d_call: .
clone_size: few
v_call: TRBV29-1

cdr3_nt: TGTGCCAGTAGTATTTCGGCGGGAGCCGTTAACGAGCAGTACTTC
cdr3_aa: CASSISAGAVNEQYF
j_call: TRBJ2-7
d_call: TRBD2
clone_size: .
v_call: TRBV19

cdr3_nt: TGTGCCAGCAGAGGGACCGGGACTAGCGGGAGAGAGACCCAGTACTTC
cdr3_aa: CASRGTGTSGRETQYF
j_call: TRBJ2-5
d_call: TRBD2
clone_size: .
v_call: TRBV5-4

cdr3_nt: TGCAGCGTTTTTAGAGGGACCCGTGATTGGGAGACCCAGTACTTC
cdr3_aa: CSVFRGTRDWETQYF
j_call: TRBJ2-5
d_call: .
clone_size: many
v_call: TRBV29-1

cdr3_nt: TGCGCCAGCAGCCAAGAGTGGGTGGGTCAGGGGACCATGAACACTGAAGCTTTCTTT
cdr3_aa: CASSQEWVGQGTMNTEAFF
j_call: TRBJ1-1
d_call: .
clone_size: .
v_call: TRBV4-3

cdr3_nt: TGTGCCAGCAGCTTAAGGGAGGGAGATACGCAGTATTTT
cdr3_aa: CASSLREGDTQYF
j_call: TRBJ2-3
d_call: TRBD2
clone_size: .
v_call: TRBV7-3